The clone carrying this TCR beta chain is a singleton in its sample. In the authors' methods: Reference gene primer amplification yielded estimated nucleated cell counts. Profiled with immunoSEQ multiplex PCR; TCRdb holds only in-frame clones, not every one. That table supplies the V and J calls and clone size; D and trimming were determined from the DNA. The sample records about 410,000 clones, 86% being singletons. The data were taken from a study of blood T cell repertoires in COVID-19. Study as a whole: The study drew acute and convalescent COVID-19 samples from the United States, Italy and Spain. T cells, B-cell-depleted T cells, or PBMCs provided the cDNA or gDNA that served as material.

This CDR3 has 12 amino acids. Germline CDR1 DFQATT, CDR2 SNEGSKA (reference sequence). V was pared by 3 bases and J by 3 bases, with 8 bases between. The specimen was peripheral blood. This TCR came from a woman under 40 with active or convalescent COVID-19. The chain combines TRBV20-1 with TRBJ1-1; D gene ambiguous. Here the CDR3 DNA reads TGCAGTGCTAGTCTCCTCGACACTGAAGCTTTCTTT. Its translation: CSASLLDTEAFF.